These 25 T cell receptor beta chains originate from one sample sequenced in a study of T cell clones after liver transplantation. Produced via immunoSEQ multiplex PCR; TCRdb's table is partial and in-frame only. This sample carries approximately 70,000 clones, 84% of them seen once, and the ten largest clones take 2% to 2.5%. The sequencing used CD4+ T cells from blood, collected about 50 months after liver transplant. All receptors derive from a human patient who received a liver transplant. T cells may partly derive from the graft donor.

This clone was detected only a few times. CDR3 in DNA: TGTGCCAGCAGAGACAGCTTTGCTGAAGCTTTCTTT. Translation gives CASRDSFAEAFF. J is TRBJ1-1 and V is TRBV28; maybe TRBD1 (5 bases). Deletions cut 6 bases from V and 6 bases from J, with 11 bases between. This CDR3 spans 12 amino acids. Germline lookup yields CDR1 MDHEN and CDR2 SYDVKM.

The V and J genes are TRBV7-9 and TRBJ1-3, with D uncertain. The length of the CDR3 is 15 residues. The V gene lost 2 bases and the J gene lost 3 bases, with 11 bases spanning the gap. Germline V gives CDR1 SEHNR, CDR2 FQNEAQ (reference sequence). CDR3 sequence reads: CASSLIGSRGNTIYF. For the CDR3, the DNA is TGTGCCAGCAGCTTAATAGGCTCTCGTGGAAACACCATATATTTT.

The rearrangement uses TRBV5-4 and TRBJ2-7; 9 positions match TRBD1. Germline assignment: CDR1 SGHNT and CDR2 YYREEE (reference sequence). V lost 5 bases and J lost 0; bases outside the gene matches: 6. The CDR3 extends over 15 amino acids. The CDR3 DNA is TGTGCCAGCAGTTCAGAGGGACAGGGCTCCTACGAGCAGTACTTC. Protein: CASSSEGQGSYEQYF. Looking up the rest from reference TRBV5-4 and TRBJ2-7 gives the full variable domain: ETGVTQSPTHLIKTRGQQVTLRCSSQSGHNTVSWYQQALGQGPQFIFQYYREEENGRGNFPPRFSGLQFPNYSSELNVNALELDDSALYLCASSSEGQGSYEQYFGPGTRLTVT.

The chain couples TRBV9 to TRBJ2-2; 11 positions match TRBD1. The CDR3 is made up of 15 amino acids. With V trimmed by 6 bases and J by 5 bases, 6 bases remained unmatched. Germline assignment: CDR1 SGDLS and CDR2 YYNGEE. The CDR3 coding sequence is TGTGCCAGCACCCGGGACAGGGGGACAACCGGGGAGCTGTTTTTT. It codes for CASTRDRGTTGELFF.

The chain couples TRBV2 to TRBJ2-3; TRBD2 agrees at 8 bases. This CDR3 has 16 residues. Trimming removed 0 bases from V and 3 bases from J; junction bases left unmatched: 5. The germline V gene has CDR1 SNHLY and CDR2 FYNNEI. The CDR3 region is CASSEAAAGGTDTQYF. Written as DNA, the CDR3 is TGTGCCAGCAGTGAAGCAGCGGCGGGGGGAACAGATACGCAGTATTTT.

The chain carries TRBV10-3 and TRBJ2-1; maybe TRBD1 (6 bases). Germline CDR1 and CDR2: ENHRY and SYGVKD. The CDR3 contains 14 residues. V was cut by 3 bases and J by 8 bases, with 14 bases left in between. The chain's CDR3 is CAISDGRGVDEQFF. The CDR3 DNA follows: TGTGCCATCAGTGATGGCAGGGGAGTTGATGAGCAGTTCTTC.

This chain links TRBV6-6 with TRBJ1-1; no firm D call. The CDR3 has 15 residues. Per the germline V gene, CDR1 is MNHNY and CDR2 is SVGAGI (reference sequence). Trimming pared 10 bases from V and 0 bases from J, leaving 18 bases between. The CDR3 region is CATTDPILLNTEAFF. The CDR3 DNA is TGTGCCACCACGGACCCCATTTTGCTGAACACTGAAGCTTTCTTT.

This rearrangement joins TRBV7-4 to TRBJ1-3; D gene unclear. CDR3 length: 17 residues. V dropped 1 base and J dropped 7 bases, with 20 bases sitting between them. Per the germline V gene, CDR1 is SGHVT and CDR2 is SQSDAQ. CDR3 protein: CASSLVVCESPWNTIYF. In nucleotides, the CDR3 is TGTGCCAGCAGCTTAGTAGTATGCGAATCCCCCTGGAACACCATATATTTT.

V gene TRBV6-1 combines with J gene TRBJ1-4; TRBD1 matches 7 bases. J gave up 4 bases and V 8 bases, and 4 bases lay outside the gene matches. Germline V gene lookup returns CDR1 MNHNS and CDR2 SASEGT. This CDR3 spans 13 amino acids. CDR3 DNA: TGTGCCAGCGGAGGGGGCGGTAATGAAAAACTGTTTTTT. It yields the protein CASGGGGNEKLFF.

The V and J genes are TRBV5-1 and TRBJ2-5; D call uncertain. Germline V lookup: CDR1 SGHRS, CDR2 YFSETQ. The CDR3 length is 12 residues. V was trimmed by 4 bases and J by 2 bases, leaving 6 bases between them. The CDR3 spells CASSGQQETQYF. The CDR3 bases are TGCGCCAGCAGCGGTCAGCAAGAGACCCAGTACTTC.

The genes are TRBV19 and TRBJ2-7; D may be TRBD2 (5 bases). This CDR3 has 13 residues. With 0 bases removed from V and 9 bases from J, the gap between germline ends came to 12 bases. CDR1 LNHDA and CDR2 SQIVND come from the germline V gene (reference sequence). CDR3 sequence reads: CASSIDHFGLQYF. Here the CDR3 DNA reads TGTGCCAGTAGTATAGATCATTTTGGACTGCAGTACTTC.

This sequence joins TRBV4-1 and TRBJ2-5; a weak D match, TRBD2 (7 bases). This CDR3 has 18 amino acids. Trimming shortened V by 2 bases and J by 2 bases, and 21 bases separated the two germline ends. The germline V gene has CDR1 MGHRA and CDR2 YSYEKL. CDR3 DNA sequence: TGCGCCAGCAGCCAAAGGCCCGGGGTGCGGGGGCCTCAAGAGACCCAGTACTTC. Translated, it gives CASSQRPGVRGPQETQYF.

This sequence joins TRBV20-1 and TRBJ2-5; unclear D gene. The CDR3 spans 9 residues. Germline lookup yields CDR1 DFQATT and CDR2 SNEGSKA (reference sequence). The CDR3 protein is CRDLETQYF. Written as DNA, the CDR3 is TGCAGAGACCTAGAGACCCAGTACTTC.

In DNA form, the CDR3 reads TGTGCCTGGAGTAACTACAGAGTCGGCGGCTACACCTTC. This translates into CAWSNYRVGGYTF. The rearrangement uses TRBV30 and TRBJ1-2, with unresolved D. Trimming shortened V by 2 bases and J by 8 bases, and 15 bases separated the two germline ends. This CDR3 comprises 13 residues. The germline CDR1 and CDR2 sequences are GTSNPN and SVGIG (reference sequence).

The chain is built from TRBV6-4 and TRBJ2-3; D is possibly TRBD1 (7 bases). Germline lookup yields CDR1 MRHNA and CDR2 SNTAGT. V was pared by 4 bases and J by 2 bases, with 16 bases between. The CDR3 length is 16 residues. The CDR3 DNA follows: TGTGCCAGCAGTGCGAGGGCAGGGGGGACCACAGATACGCAGTATTTT. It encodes CASSARAGGTTDTQYF.

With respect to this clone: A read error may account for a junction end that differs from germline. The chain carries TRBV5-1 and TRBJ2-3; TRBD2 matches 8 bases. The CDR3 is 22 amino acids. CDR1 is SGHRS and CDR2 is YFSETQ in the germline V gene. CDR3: CAGSPRIGLSSGGLTSTDTQYF. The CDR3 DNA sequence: TGCGCCGGCAGCCCTAGAATCGGGCTCTCGAGCGGGGGTCTTACTAGCACAGATACGCAGTATTTT.

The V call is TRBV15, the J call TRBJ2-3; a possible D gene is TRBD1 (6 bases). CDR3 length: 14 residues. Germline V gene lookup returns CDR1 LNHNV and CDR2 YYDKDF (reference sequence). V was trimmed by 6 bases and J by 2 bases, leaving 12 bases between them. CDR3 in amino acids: CATSNREDTDTQYF. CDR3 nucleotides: TGTGCCACCAGTAACAGGGAAGACACAGATACGCAGTATTTT.

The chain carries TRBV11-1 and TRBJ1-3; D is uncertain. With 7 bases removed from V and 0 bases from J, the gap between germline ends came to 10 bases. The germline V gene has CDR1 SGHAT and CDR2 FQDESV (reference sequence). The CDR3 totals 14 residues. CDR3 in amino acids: CASTSGGSGNTIYF. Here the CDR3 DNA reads TGTGCCAGCACTTCCGGCGGCTCTGGAAACACCATATATTTT. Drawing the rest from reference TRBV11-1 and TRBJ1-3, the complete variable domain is EAEVAQSPRYKITEKSQAVAFWCDPISGHATLYWYRQILGQGPELLVQFQDESVVDDSQLPKDRFSAERLKGVDSTLKIQPAELGDSAMYLCASTSGGSGNTIYFGEGSWLTVV.

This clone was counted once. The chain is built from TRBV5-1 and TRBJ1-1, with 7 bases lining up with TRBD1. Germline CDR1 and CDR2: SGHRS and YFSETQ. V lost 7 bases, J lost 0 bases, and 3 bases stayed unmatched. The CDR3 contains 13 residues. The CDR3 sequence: CASGGQMNTEAFF. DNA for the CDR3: TGCGCCAGCGGGGGACAGATGAACACTGAAGCTTTCTTT.

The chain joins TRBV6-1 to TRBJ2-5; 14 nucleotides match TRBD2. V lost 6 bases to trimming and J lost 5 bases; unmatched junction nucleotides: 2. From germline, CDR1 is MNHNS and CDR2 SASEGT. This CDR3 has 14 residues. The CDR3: CASRRTSGRETQYF. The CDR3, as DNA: TGTGCCAGCAGAAGGACTAGCGGGAGGGAGACCCAGTACTTC.

The CDR3 nucleotides are TGTGCCAGCAGCTTAGCCGGGAACGTCAACAATGAGCAGTTCTTC. The encoded protein is CASSLAGNVNNEQFF. The chain combines TRBV11-3 with TRBJ2-1, with D tentatively TRBD2 (5 bases). The CDR3 length is 15 residues. V gave up 1 base and J gave up 5 bases, with 12 bases separating them. Germline CDR1 is SGHNT and CDR2 is YENEEA.

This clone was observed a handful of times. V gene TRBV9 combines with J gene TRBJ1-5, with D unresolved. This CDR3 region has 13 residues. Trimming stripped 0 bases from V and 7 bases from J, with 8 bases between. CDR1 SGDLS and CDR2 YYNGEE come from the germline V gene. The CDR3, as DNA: TGTGCCAGCAGCGTAGAGGATGGACAGCCCCAGCATTTT. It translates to CASSVEDGQPQHF.

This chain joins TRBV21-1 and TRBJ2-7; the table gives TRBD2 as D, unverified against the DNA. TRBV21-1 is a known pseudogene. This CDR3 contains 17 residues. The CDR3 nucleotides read TGTGCCAGCAGCAAAGTGGTCTCCGGGGGTCCCTCCTACGAGCAGTACTTC. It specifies CASSKVVSGGPSYEQYF.

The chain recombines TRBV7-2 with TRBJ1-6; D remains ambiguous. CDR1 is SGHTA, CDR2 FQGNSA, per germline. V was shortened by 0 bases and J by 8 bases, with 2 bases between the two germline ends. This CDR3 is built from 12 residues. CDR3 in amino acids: CASSLAHSPLHF. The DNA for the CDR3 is TGTGCCAGCAGCTTAGCACATTCACCCCTCCACTTT.

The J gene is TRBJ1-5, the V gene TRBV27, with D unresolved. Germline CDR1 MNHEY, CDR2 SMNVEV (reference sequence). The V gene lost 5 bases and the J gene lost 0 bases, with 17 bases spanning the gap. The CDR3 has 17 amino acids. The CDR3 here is CASSPRGERYSNQPQHF. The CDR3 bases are TGTGCCAGCAGTCCGAGAGGTGAAAGGTATAGCAATCAGCCCCAGCATTTT.